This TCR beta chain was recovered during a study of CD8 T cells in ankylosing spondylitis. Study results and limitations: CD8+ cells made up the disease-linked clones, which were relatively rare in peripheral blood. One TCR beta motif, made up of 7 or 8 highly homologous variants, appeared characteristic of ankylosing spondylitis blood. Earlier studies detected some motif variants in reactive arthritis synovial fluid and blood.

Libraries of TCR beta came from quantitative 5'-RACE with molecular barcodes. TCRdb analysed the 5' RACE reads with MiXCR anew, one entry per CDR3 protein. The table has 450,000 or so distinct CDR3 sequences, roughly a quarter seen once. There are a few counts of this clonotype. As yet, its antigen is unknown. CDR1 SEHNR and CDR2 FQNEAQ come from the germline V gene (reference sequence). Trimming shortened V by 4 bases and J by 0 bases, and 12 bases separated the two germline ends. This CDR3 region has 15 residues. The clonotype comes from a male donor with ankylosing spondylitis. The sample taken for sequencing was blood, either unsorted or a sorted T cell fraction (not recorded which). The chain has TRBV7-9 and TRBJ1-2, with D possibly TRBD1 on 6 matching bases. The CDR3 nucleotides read TGTGCCAGCAGCTCCCAGGGGAAACCTAACTATGGCTACACCTTC. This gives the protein CASSSQGKPNYGYTF.